The rows below give T cell receptor beta chains drawn from one sample of a study of PD-L1 blockade in urothelial cancer. Clones were read by immunoSEQ multiplex PCR, and TCRdb kept only the in-frame ones, dropping some. The sample carries fewer than 80,000 clones, 65% to 90% recorded once. Sample: PBMCs, taken around atezolizumab (anti-PD-L1) treatment. These receptor sequences come from a man aged 65-85 years with urothelial cancer. Each CDR3 is given with its conserved first and last residue. Expanded clones get a size class; other rows say once, few or many, or leave the size out.

abundance,j_gene,v_gene,CDR3aa
NA,TRBJ2-5,TRBV29-1,CSVGSPGIQETQYF
few,TRBJ2-3,TRBV4-1,CASSLSGRAVDTQYF
NA,TRBJ1-5,TRBV2,CASSASGSTGYSNQPQHF
once,TRBJ1-2,TRBV4-1,CASSQPPPGRTEYGYTF
NA,TRBJ2-1,TRBV29-1,CSGGLAGGRRNEQFF
once,TRBJ1-1,TRBV10-3,CAIRGQGNSEAFF
NA,TRBJ2-7,TRBV6-6,CASSYRRELVYEQYF
NA,TRBJ1-2,TRBV30,CAWGEGGHGYTF
few,TRBJ1-3,TRBV9,CASSAQSGTAGNTIYF
NA,TRBJ1-2,TRBV4-1,CASSQPAEPRGYTF
NA,TRBJ2-6,TRBV7-2,CASSLAGTGVSGANVLTF
NA,TRBJ1-5,TRBV19,CASSRTERNSNQPQHF
once,TRBJ2-7,TRBV19,CASSASSGSYEQYF
NA,TRBJ2-1,TRBV19,CASSIVGDNEQFF